The 15 T cell receptor beta chains below come from one sample, sequenced in a study of human T cells and chemical hapten exposure. One entry per CDR3 protein results from TCRdb running MiXCR on the RACE reads. This table holds roughly 200,000 distinct CDR3 sequences, approximately 26% found once. The time point: patch test 3, about 24 weeks after DPC sensitization. Treatment: therapeutic diphenylcyclopropenone sensitization with weekly scalp DPC. The specimen comprised whole blood, sampled in connection with sensitization to the hapten diphenylcyclopropenone (DPC). The receptors were sampled from a woman between 35 and 50 years old with alopecia areata. Some clones in this sample may be carry-over from other donors' samples.

J is TRBJ2-7 and V is TRBV28; perhaps TRBD2 as D (5 bases). The CDR3 length is 12 residues. Per germline, CDR1 MDHEN and CDR2 SYDVKM. Trimming pared 3 bases from V and 4 bases from J, leaving 7 bases between. As DNA, the CDR3 is TGTGCCAGCAGTTTCGGGGTGTACGAGCAGTACTTC. This encodes CASSFGVYEQYF.

This clonotype was seen many times. This chain connects TRBV7-2 to TRBJ2-7; D not certain. Germline V gene sequence: CDR1 SGHTA, CDR2 FQGNSA. The CDR3 consists of 13 residues. Trimming removed 1 base at V and 6 bases at J, with 10 bases between. CDR3 sequence reads: CASSLVGPGEQYF. The CDR3 DNA reads TGTGCCAGCAGCTTAGTCGGTCCGGGCGAGCAGTACTTC.

This chain joins TRBV28 and TRBJ2-1; D is perhaps TRBD1 (6 bases). V was pared by 4 bases and J by 7 bases, with 14 bases between. Germline CDR1 is MDHEN and CDR2 is SYDVKM. This CDR3 has 14 residues. The CDR3 region is CASSYRVLGNEQFF. The CDR3 DNA sequence: TGTGCCAGCAGTTACAGGGTATTGGGGAATGAGCAGTTCTTC.

This clonotype showed up just a few times. The V and J genes are TRBV20-1 and TRBJ2-1; D is perhaps TRBD2 (6 bases). There are 15 residues in the CDR3. Per the germline V gene, CDR1 is DFQATT and CDR2 is SNEGSKA (reference sequence). Trimming removed 4 bases at V and 2 bases at J, with 15 bases between. The CDR3 here is CSANNRDSPYNEQFF. The DNA of the CDR3 is TGCAGTGCTAATAACCGGGACTCCCCCTACAATGAGCAGTTCTTC.

Remarks on this clonotype: The conserved closing phenylalanine or tryptophan is absent in this CDR3, likely reflecting a read error. The CDR3 sequence is CSARGQGRGNTEAFS. CDR3 coding DNA: TGCAGTGCTAGAGGTCAGGGCAGGGGAAACACTGAAGCTTTCTCT. This chain connects TRBV20-1 to TRBJ1-1; D might be TRBD1 (6 bases). This CDR3 has 15 amino acids. Trimming removed 1 base at V and 2 bases at J, with 14 bases between. Germline CDR1 reads DFQATT; CDR2 reads SNEGSKA (reference sequence).

This clonotype was observed many times. The rearrangement joins TRBV24-1 to TRBJ1-5; D is unclear. The V end was cut by 0 bases, the J end by 9 bases, with 8 bases between. The CDR3 runs 13 residues. Germline V CDR1 and CDR2: KGHDR, SFDVKD. The CDR3 sequence: CATSDLDGRPQHF. The CDR3 DNA sequence: TGTGCCACCAGTGATTTGGACGGCCGGCCCCAGCATTTT.

The CDR3 coding sequence is TGTGCCAGCAGCTTAGACGGACAGATCTCTGGAAACACCATATATTTT. Amino acid sequence: CASSLDGQISGNTIYF. The rearrangement uses TRBV7-9 and TRBJ1-3, with D perhaps matching TRBD1 (6 bases). The CDR3 runs 16 residues. Trimming left V 1 base short and J 0 bases short, with 10 bases between. Germline CDR1 is SEHNR and CDR2 is FQNEAQ (reference sequence).

The CDR3 loop reads CATSASTDYNNEQFF. CDR3 nucleotides: TGTGCCACCAGTGCGTCTACGGACTATAACAATGAGCAGTTCTTC. The V gene is TRBV24-1, the J gene TRBJ2-1, with a weak D call TRBD2 (6 bases). V lost 5 bases and J 5 bases, leaving 15 bases between the germline ends. The CDR3 has 15 residues. Per the germline V gene, CDR1 is KGHDR and CDR2 is SFDVKD.

The chain combines TRBV20-1 with TRBJ2-6, with 11 bases fitting TRBD1. The CDR3 has 17 amino acids. Per the germline V gene, CDR1 is DFQATT and CDR2 is SNEGSKA (reference sequence). With 1 base clipped from V and 4 bases from J, the junction kept 6 bases outside the gene matches. This CDR3 reads CSARGRTGGRGANVLTF. The CDR3 nucleotides are TGCAGTGCTAGAGGTCGGACAGGGGGCAGGGGGGCCAACGTCCTGACTTTC.

This clonotype was seen a few times. CDR3 loop: CASSYSGTGGAETQYF. The DNA for the CDR3 is TGTGCCAGCAGTTACTCCGGGACAGGGGGCGCCGAGACCCAGTACTTC. The chain combines TRBV6-5 with TRBJ2-5, with 12 bases fitting TRBD1. The length of the CDR3 is 16 residues. The germline gives CDR1 MNHEY, CDR2 SVGAGI. J lost 5 bases, V lost 0 bases, and 4 bases had no gene match.

In its sample, this clonotype was seen a few times. The chain couples TRBV4-3 to TRBJ1-3; possibly TRBD1 for D (5 bases). This CDR3 is built from 17 residues. Germline-derived CDR1 and CDR2 are LGHNA and YSLEER. V was pared by 0 bases and J by 3 bases, with 15 bases between. The CDR3 nucleotides read TGCGCCAGCAGCCAAGATCTTCGGGGCTCAAGTGGAAACACCATATATTTT. This codes for CASSQDLRGSSGNTIYF.

This clonotype was counted between two and nine times. The CDR3 reads CASSSQGHEQFF. The CDR3, as DNA: TGTGCCAGCAGTTCCCAGGGTCATGAGCAGTTCTTC. V and J are TRBV6-6 and TRBJ2-1; a possible D gene is TRBD1 (5 bases). Trimming stripped 4 bases from V and 8 bases from J, with 9 bases between. The CDR3 spans 12 residues. Per germline, CDR1 MNHNY and CDR2 SVGAGI (reference sequence).

The CDR3 bases are TGTGCCAGCAGTCAAGGCCCCGGGAAATACAATGAGCAGTTCTTC. Its translation is CASSQGPGKYNEQFF. V is TRBV6-2 or TRBV6-3 and J is TRBJ2-1, with a possible D match to TRBD2 (5 bases). The CDR3 has 15 amino acids. Trimming removed 5 bases at V and 4 bases at J, with 15 bases between. Per the germline V gene, CDR1 is MNHEY and CDR2 is SVGEGT.

The CDR3 bases are TGTGCCAGCAGCGAGATACAGGGAATAGGGGGCTACACCTTC. This encodes CASSEIQGIGGYTF. This rearrangement joins TRBV9 to TRBJ1-2, with D tentatively TRBD1 (6 bases). Looked up from germline, CDR1 is SGDLS and CDR2 is YYNGEE. V was shortened by 3 bases and J by 8 bases, with 17 bases between the two germline ends. This CDR3 spans 14 amino acids.

The table lists this clonotype with a few counts. This chain joins TRBV7-9 and TRBJ2-1, with unresolved D. This CDR3 is built from 12 residues. Germline CDR1 is SEHNR and CDR2 is FQNEAQ (reference sequence). With 5 bases removed from V and 10 bases from J, the gap between germline ends came to 12 bases. CDR3: CASSLPVGEQFF. The CDR3 DNA follows: TGTGCCAGCAGCCTACCGGTCGGGGAGCAGTTCTTC.